These 2 T cell receptor beta chains share one sample of origin, sequenced in a study. One entry per CDR3 protein, called by TCRdb with MiXCR from the RT-PCR reads. This table has more than 600,000 distinct CDR3 sequences, 14% appearing once. The sample was memory CD4+ T cells from blood. Receptors were obtained from a female donor in good health, serving as a healthy control.

This clonotype was detected a few times. This rearrangement joins TRBV5-6 to TRBJ1-1; the D is unclear. The germline V gene has CDR1 SGHDT and CDR2 YYEEEE. The CDR3 contains 12 residues. V shed 5 bases and J shed 0 bases, with 5 bases lying between them. The CDR3 loop is CASRFMNTEAFF. CDR3 in DNA: TGTGCCAGCAGGTTTATGAACACTGAAGCTTTCTTT.

This clonotype appeared many times. The chain is built from TRBV7-2 and TRBJ2-5, with 7 nucleotides matching TRBD1. Germline V gene data show CDR1 as SGHTA and CDR2 as FQGNSA. The V and J ends lost 3 bases and 1 base, in that order; junction bases with no gene match: 2. The CDR3 length is 14 residues. DNA of the CDR3: TGTGCCAGCAGCTTTAACAGGGGCCAAGAGACCCAGTACTTC. Translated: CASSFNRGQETQYF. The entire variable domain, with the rest obtained from reference TRBV7-2 and TRBJ2-5, is as follows: GAGVSQSPSNKVTEKGKDVELRCDPISGHTALYWYRQSLGQGLEFLIYFQGNSAPDKSGLPSDRFSAERTGGSVSTLTIQRTQQEDSAVYLCASSFNRGQETQYFGPGTRLLVL.